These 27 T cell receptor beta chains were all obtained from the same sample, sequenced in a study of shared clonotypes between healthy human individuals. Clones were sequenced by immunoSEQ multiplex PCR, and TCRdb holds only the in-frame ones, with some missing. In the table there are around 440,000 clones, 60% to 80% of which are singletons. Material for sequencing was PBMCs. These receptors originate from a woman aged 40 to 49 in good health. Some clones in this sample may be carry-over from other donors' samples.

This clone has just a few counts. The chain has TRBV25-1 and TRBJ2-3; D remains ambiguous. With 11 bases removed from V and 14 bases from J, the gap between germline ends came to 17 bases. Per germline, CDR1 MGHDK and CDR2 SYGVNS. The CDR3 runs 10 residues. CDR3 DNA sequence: TGTGCCTGCCGACCGTCCCCGAGGTATTTT. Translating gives CACRPSPRYF. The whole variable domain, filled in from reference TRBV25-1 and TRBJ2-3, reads EADIYQTPRYLVIGTGKKITLECSQTMGHDKMYWYQQDPGMELHLIHYSYGVNSTEKGDLSSESTVSRIRTEHFPLTLESARPSHTSQYLCACRPSPRYFGPGTRLTVL.

The CDR3 protein is CASSRRPGEQYF. The CDR3 nucleotides read TGTGCCAGCAGTCGACGACCGGGAGAGCAGTACTTC. V gene TRBV7-2 combines with J gene TRBJ2-7, with D possibly being TRBD2 (5 bases). The V and J ends lost 6 bases and 7 bases respectively, with 13 bases between them. Germline V gives CDR1 SGHTA, CDR2 FQGNSA. CDR3 length equals 12 residues.

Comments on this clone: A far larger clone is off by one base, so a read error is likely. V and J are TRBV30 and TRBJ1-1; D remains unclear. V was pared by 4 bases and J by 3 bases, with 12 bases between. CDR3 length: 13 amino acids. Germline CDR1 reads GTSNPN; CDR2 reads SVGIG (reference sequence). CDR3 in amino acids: CAWTASADTEAFF. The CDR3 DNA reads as TGTGCCTGGACTGCAAGCGCGGACACTGAAGCTTTCTTT.

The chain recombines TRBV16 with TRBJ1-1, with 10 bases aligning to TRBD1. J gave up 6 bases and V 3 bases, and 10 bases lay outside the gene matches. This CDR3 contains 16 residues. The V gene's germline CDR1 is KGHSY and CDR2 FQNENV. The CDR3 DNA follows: TGTGCCAGCAGCCAGGGGGACAGGGGATATTTGTCTGAAGCTTTCTTT. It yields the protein CASSQGDRGYLSEAFF.

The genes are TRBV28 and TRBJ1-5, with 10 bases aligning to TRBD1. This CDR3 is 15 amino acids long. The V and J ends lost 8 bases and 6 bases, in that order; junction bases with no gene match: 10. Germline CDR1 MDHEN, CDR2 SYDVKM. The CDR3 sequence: CASGATGGGGQPQHF. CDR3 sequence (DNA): TGTGCCAGCGGGGCGACAGGGGGCGGAGGTCAGCCCCAGCATTTT.

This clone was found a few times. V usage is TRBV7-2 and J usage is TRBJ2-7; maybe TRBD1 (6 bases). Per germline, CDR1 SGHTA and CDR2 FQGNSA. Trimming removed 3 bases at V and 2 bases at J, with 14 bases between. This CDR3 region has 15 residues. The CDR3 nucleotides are TGTGCCAGCAGCTTTTTGGGACAACCAGCCTACGAGCAGTACTTC. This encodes CASSFLGQPAYEQYF.

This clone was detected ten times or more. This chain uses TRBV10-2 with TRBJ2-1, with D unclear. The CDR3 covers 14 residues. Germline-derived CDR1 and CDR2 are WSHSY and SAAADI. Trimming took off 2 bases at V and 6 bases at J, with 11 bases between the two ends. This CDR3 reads CASSEGSPVNEQFF. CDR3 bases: TGCGCCAGCAGTGAGGGCAGCCCCGTCAATGAGCAGTTCTTC.

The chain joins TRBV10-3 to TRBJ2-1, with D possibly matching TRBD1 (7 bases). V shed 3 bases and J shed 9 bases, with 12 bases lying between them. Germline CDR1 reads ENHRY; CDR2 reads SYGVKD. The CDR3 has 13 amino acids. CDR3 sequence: CAISDAQGGEQFF. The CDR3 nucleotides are TGTGCCATCAGTGACGCTCAGGGGGGTGAGCAGTTCTTC.

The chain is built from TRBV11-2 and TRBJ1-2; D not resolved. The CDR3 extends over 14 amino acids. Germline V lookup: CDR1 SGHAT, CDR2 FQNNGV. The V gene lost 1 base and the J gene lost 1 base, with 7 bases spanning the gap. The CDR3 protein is CASSLGTSNYGYTF. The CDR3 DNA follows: TGTGCCAGCAGCTTAGGCACGAGTAACTATGGCTACACCTTC.

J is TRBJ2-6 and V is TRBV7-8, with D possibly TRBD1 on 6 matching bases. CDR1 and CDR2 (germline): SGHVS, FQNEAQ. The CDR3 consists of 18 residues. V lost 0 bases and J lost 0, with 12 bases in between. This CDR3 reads CASSLALQGPSGANVLTF. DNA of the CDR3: TGTGCCAGCAGCTTAGCCCTACAGGGACCCTCTGGGGCCAACGTCCTGACTTTC.

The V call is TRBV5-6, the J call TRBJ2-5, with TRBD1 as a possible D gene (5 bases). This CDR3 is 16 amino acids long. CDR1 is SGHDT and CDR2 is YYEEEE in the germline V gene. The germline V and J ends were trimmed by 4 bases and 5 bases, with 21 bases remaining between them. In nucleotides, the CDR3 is TGTGCCAGCAGCCGTCGGCCAGGGTCGCTAGAGGAGACCCAGTACTTC. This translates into CASSRRPGSLEETQYF. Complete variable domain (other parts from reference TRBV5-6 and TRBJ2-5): DAGVTQSPTHLIKTRGQQVTLRCSPKSGHDTVSWYQQALGQGPQFIFQYYEEEERQRGNFPDRFSGHQFPNYSSELNVNALLLGDSALYLCASSRRPGSLEETQYFGPGTRLLVL.

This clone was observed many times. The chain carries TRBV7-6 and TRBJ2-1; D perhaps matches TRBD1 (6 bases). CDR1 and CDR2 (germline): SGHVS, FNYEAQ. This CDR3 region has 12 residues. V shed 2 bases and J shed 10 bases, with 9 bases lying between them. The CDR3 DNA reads TGTGCCAGCAGCTTACCTCAGGGGGAGCAGTTCTTC. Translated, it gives CASSLPQGEQFF.

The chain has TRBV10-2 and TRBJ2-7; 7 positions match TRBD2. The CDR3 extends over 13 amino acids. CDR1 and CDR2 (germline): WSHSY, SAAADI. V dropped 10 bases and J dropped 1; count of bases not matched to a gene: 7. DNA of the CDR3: TGCGCCATCCTGGGAGCGGGATCCTACGAGCAGTACTTC. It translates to CAILGAGSYEQYF.

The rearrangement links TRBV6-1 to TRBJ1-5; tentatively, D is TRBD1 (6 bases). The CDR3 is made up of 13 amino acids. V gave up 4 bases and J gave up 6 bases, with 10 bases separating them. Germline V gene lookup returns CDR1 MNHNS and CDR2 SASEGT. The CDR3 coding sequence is TGTGCCAGCAGTGTACAGGGCGGTCAGCCCCAGCATTTT. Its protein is CASSVQGGQPQHF.

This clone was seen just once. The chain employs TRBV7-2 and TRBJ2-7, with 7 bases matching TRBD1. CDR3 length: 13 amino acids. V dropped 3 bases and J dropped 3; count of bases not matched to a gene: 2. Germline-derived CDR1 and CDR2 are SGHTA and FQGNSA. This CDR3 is CASSFRDSYEQYF. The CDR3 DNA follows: TGTGCCAGCAGCTTCCGGGACAGCTACGAGCAGTACTTC.

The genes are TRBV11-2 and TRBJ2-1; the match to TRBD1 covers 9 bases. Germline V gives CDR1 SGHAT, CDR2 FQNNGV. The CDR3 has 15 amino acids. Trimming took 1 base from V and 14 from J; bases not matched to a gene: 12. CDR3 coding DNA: TGTGCCAGCAGCTTAGTTGGGACAGGGCGGTTTCGGGAGTTCTTC. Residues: CASSLVGTGRFREFF.

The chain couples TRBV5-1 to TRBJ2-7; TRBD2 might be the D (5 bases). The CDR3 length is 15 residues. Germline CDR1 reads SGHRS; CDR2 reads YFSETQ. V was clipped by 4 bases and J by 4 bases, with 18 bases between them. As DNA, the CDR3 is TGCGCCAGCAGCACCCGACCCGAAGCGGTTTACGAGCAGTACTTC. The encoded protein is CASSTRPEAVYEQYF.

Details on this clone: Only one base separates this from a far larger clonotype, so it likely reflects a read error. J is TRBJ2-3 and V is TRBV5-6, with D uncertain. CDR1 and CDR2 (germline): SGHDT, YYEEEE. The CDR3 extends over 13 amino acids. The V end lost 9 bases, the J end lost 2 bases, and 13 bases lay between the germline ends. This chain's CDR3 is CANRDWATDTQYF. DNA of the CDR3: TGTGCCAACAGAGATTGGGCCACAGATACGCAGTATTTT.

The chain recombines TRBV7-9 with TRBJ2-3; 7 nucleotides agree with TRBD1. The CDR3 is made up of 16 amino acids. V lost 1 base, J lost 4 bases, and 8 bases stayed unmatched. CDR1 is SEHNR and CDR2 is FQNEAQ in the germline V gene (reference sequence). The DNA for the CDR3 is TGTGCCAGCAGCTTAGTAAGGACAGGTGGGCCAGATACGCAGTATTTT. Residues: CASSLVRTGGPDTQYF.

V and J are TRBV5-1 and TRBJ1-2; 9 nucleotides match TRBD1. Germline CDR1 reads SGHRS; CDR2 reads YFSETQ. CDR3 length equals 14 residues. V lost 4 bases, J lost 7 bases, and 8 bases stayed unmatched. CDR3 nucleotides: TGCGCCAGCAGCGAACGACAGGGGGGCGGTGGCTACACCTTC. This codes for CASSERQGGGGYTF.

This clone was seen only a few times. The CDR3, as DNA: TGTGCCAGCAGTTCACCTCGACAGGGAGGTGAAAAACTGTTTTTT. Translation: CASSSPRQGGEKLFF. The V call is TRBV27, the J call TRBJ1-4, with 7 bases aligning to TRBD1. Germline-derived CDR1 and CDR2 are MNHEY and SMNVEV (reference sequence). The CDR3 loop spans 15 amino acids. V lost 4 bases to trimming and J lost 7 bases; unmatched junction nucleotides: 9. Based on the CDR3 plus reference TRBV27 and TRBJ1-4, the full variable domain is EAQVTQNPRYLITVTGKKLTVTCSQNMNHEYMSWYRQDPGLGLRQIYYSMNVEVTDKGDVPEGYKVSRKEKRNFPLILESPSPNQTSLYFCASSSPRQGGEKLFFGSGTQLSVL.

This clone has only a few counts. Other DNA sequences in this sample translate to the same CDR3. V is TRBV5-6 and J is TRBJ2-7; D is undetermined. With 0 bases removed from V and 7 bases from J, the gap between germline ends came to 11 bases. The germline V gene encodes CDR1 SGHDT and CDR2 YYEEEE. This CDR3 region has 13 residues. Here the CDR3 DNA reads TGTGCCAGCAGCTTGGCGGCCACGCGTGAGCAGTACTTC. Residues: CASSLAATREQYF.

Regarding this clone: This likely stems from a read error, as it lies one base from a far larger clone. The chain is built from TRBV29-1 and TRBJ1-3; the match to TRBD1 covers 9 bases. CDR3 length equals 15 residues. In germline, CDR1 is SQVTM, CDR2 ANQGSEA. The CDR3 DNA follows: TGCAGCGTTGACCTCGGACAGGGGTTTGGAAACACCACATATTTT. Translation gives CSVDLGQGFGNTTYF.

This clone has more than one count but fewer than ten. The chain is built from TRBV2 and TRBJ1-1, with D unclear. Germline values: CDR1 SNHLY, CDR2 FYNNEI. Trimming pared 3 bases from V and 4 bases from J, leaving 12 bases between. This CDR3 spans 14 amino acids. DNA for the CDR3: TGTGCCAGCAGTGATGGTAGTAGGCTCACTGAAGCTTTCTTT. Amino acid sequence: CASSDGSRLTEAFF.

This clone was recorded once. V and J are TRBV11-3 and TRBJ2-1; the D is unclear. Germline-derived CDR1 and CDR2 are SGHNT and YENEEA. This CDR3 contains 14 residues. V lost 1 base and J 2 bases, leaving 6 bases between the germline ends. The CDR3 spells CASSLANAYNEQFF. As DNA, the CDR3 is TGTGCCAGCAGCTTAGCTAACGCCTACAATGAGCAGTTCTTC.

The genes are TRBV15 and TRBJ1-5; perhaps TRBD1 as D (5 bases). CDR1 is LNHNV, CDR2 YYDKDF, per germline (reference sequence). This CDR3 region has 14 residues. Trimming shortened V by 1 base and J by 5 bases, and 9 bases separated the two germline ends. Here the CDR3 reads CATSRGGGDQPQHF. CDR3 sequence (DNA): TGTGCCACCAGCAGAGGGGGCGGCGATCAGCCCCAGCATTTT.

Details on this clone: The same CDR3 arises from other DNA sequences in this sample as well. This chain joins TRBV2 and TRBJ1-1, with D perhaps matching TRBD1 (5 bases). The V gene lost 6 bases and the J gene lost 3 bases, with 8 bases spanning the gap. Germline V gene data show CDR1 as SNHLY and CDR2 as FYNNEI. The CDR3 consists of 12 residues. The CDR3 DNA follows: TGTGCCAGCAGGGACACTTACACTGAAGCTTTCTTT. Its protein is CASRDTYTEAFF.